Each of the 11 T cell receptor beta chains below was sequenced from the same sample in a study of Ad26.COV2.S vaccination and SARS-CoV-2 variants. The repertoire was sequenced with immunoSEQ multiplex PCR; TCRdb's copy has only in-frame clones and lacks some. The sample records roughly 500,000 clones, approximately 89% being singletons. Sample treatment: around 19 received Ad26.COV2.S at low or high dose, single or two shots; 5 received placebo; per-sample allocation not given. After the first vaccine or placebo injection, samples were drawn on day 63. The material was peripheral blood, obtained in a trial of Ad26.COV2.S vaccine versus placebo. Receptors originate from a person aged 18-60 years who received the Ad26.COV2.S COVID-19 vaccine or a placebo.

The genes are TRBV7-9 and TRBJ2-3; 8 bases match TRBD2. V shed 2 bases, J shed 6 bases, and the junction held 4 bases outside the gene matches. From germline, CDR1 is SEHNR and CDR2 FQNEAQ (reference sequence). The CDR3 is made up of 14 amino acids. The CDR3 spells CASSLLTSADTQYF. CDR3 DNA: TGTGCCAGCAGCTTATTGACTAGCGCCGATACGCAGTATTTT.

The CDR3 DNA follows: TGTGCCAGCAGCAAAAAACCGACAGGGTTGGGGGATAGCAATCAGCCCCAGCATTTT. Amino acids: CASSKKPTGLGDSNQPQHF. The V call is TRBV21-1, the J call TRBJ1-5; TRBD1 is taken as the D call from the table, unchecked against the DNA. TRBV21-1 is deemed a pseudogene. The CDR3 extends over 19 amino acids.

This rearrangement joins TRBV19 to TRBJ2-3; maybe TRBD2 (6 bases). Germline CDR1 reads LNHDA; CDR2 reads SQIVND (reference sequence). This CDR3 is built from 15 residues. V lost 3 bases to trimming and J lost 2 bases, with 12 bases between them. The CDR3 loop is CASSIGGTDTDTQYF. CDR3 in DNA: TGTGCCAGTAGTATTGGGGGGACGGACACAGATACGCAGTATTTT.

This clone is a singleton in its sample. The chain joins TRBV7-3 to TRBJ2-1; D remains unclear. Germline loops: CDR1 SGHTA, CDR2 FQGTGA. Trimming took off 4 bases at V and 9 bases at J, with 16 bases between the two ends. The CDR3 is 14 amino acids. The CDR3 protein is CASSYSPADGEQFF. CDR3 in DNA: TGTGCCAGCAGCTACTCTCCCGCAGACGGTGAGCAGTTCTTC.

CDR3 amino acids: CASRVGVAYVEQYV. CDR3 DNA sequence: TGTGCCAGCAGGGTGGGGGTGGCCTACGTGGAGCAGTACGTC. This rearrangement joins TRBV6-5 to TRBJ2-7; either TRBD1 or TRBD2 may supply D (5 bases each). V was pared by 6 bases and J by 7 bases, with 19 bases between. The CDR3 contains 14 residues. Germline V gives CDR1 MNHEY, CDR2 SVGAGI.

The chain employs TRBV9 and TRBJ1-6; D is unclear. CDR3 length: 17 residues. V was clipped by 0 bases and J by 0 bases, with 10 bases between them. CDR1 SGDLS and CDR2 YYNGEE come from the germline V gene. The CDR3, as DNA: TGTGCCAGCAGCGTAGGGATCTATCGCTCCTATAATTCACCCCTCCACTTT. It encodes CASSVGIYRSYNSPLHF.

As DNA, the CDR3 is TGTGCCAGCAGTCCCAGATCTAAATACTCTGGAAACACCATATATTTT. Its protein product is CASSPRSKYSGNTIYF. The V call is TRBV6-6, the J call TRBJ1-3, with D hard to call. Germline CDR1 is MNHNY and CDR2 is SVGAGI (reference sequence). V shed 5 bases and J shed 0 bases, with 14 bases lying between them. The CDR3 consists of 16 residues.

The chain employs TRBV5-4 and TRBJ1-6; the D is unclear. V lost 1 base and J 10 bases, leaving 9 bases between the germline ends. Germline V lookup: CDR1 SGHNT, CDR2 YYREEE (reference sequence). This CDR3 has 13 amino acids. The CDR3 bases are TGTGCCAGCAGCTTGTTGGGGAGGTCACCCCTCCACTTT. Residues: CASSLLGRSPLHF.

The chain uses TRBV7-2 and TRBJ2-5; D is ambiguous. This CDR3 has 15 residues. V was cut by 3 bases and J by 5 bases, with 16 bases left in between. CDR1 is SGHTA and CDR2 is FQGNSA in the germline V gene. The CDR3 region is CASSLTRLGLETQYF. The CDR3 DNA follows: TGTGCCAGCAGCTTGACGAGGCTGGGTTTGGAGACCCAGTACTTC.

The chain carries TRBV7-2 and TRBJ2-7, with D perhaps given as TRBD1 or TRBD2 (5 bases each). Trimming removed 5 bases from V and 7 bases from J, with 21 bases in between. The CDR3 contains 15 residues. CDR1 is SGHTA and CDR2 is FQGNSA in the germline V gene. CDR3 bases: TGTGCCAGCAGCCCCCGGGGCAGGTCCGCTGGGGAGCAGTACTTC. Protein product: CASSPRGRSAGEQYF.

The CDR3 is CASSPLATAMNTEAFF. CDR3 in DNA: TGTGCCAGCAGCCCACTAGCGACAGCCATGAACACTGAAGCTTTCTTT. This rearrangement joins TRBV7-9 to TRBJ1-1; TRBD1 is a possible D gene (5 bases). Looked up from germline, CDR1 is SEHNR and CDR2 is FQNEAQ (reference sequence). The V end lost 5 bases, the J end lost 0 bases, and 16 bases lay between the germline ends. The CDR3 has 16 amino acids.